This entry features one T cell receptor (beta chain) sequence. In the source study's methods: Counts of nucleated cells, estimated from reference gene primer amplification, were obtained. Repertoires were generated with immunoSEQ multiplex PCR, while TCRdb's copy carries only in-frame clones and drops some. D and trimming were read from the DNA, whereas the V and J calls and clone size are those reported in that table. The data contain 65,000 to 95,000 clones, around 78% of them seen just once; the ten biggest clones take up 36%. This record belongs to a study of blood T cell repertoires in COVID-19. Study at large: The United States, Italy and Spain supplied acute and convalescent COVID-19 samples.

The CDR3 loop spans 14 amino acids. Trimming left V 1 base short and J 3 bases short, with 7 bases between. Germline lookup yields CDR1 SGDLS and CDR2 YYNGEE. Seattle's cohort entered during active infection and was followed longitudinally. The chain couples TRBV9 to TRBJ1-4; D gene unclear. The material sequenced was peripheral blood. The receptor comes from a man aged 55 to 70 with COVID-19, enrolled during active disease. The CDR3 sequence: CASSVTVANEKLFF. CDR3 sequence (DNA): TGTGCCAGCAGCGTAACGGTGGCTAATGAAAAACTGTTTTTT.